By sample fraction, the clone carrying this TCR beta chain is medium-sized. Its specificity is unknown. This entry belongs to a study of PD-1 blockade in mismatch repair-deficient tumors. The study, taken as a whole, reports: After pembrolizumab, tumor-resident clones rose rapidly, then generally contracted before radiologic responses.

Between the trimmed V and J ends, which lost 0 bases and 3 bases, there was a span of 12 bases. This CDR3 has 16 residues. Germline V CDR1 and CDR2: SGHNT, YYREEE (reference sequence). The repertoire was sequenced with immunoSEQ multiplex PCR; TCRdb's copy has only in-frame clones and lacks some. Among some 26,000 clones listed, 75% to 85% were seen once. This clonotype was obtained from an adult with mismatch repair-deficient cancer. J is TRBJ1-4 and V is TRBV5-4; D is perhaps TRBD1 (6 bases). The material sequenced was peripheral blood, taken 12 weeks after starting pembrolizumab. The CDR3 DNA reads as TGTGCCAGCAGCTTGGGGGGGCGGGGGGCTAATGAAAAACTGTTTTTT. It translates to CASSLGGRGANEKLFF.